Presented here are 8 T cell receptor beta chains from one specimen sequenced in a study of PD-1 blockade in classical Hodgkin lymphoma. Regarding time point: newly diagnosed, previously untreated cHL patient sample. Generated by immunoSEQ multiplex PCR, the TCRdb table keeps only in-frame clones and is missing some. The table has around 43,000 clones, about nine tenths seen once; the top ten hold around 5%. Source material: peripheral blood mononuclear cells (PBMCs). These receptors all come from a human donor with classical Hodgkin lymphoma.

CDR3 region: CASSEGLAGGNEQFF. The CDR3 DNA sequence: TGCGCCAGCAGCGAGGGGCTAGCGGGGGGGAATGAGCAGTTCTTC. This chain uses TRBV10-1 with TRBJ2-1; TRBD2 matches 12 bases. This CDR3 comprises 15 residues. Germline trimming cut 6 bases from V and 7 bases from J; bases unmatched to any gene: 7. Per germline, CDR1 WNHNN and CDR2 SYGVQD (reference sequence).

V usage is TRBV5-1 and J usage is TRBJ2-7; TRBD1 or TRBD2 may be the D gene (5 bases each). Germline V gives CDR1 SGHRS, CDR2 YFSETQ. V was shortened by 1 base and J by 5 bases, with 13 bases between the two germline ends. This CDR3 is built from 14 residues. The CDR3 is CASSLRPGTDEQYF. CDR3 DNA: TGCGCCAGCAGCTTGCGCCCAGGGACCGACGAGCAGTACTTC. The variable domain in full, completed from reference TRBV5-1 and TRBJ2-7, reads KAGVTQTPRYLIKTRGQQVTLSCSPISGHRSVSWYQQTPGQGLQFLFEYFSETQRNKGNFPGRFSGRQFSNSRSEMNVSTLELGDSALYLCASSLRPGTDEQYFGPGTRLTVT.

The chain joins TRBV5-1 to TRBJ2-1; 7 bases are a match to TRBD1. V shed 0 bases and J 6 bases; nucleotides not matched to a gene: 6. The CDR3 loop spans 15 amino acids. Germline V gives CDR1 SGHRS, CDR2 YFSETQ. CDR3 nucleotides: TGCGCCAGCAGCTTGGACGGGACAGCTTCCAATGAGCAGTTCTTC. The encoded protein is CASSLDGTASNEQFF.

The chain employs TRBV7-9 and TRBJ2-2, with D possibly being TRBD1 or TRBD2 (5 bases each). The CDR3 is made up of 13 amino acids. Germline V lookup: CDR1 SEHNR, CDR2 FQNEAQ (reference sequence). V was cut by 10 bases and J by 5 bases, with 14 bases left in between. The CDR3 sequence is CATRIEGTGELFF. CDR3 coding DNA: TGTGCCACCAGAATTGAGGGGACCGGGGAGCTGTTTTTT.

V is TRBV9 and J is TRBJ1-1; TRBD1 is a possible D gene (6 bases). Per the germline V gene, CDR1 is SGDLS and CDR2 is YYNGEE. V was trimmed by 2 bases and J by 1 base, leaving 9 bases between them. The CDR3 covers 14 residues. DNA for the CDR3: TGTGCCAGCAGCGTCACAGGGCAGAACACTGAAGCTTTCTTT. This encodes CASSVTGQNTEAFF. Full variable domain (missing parts from reference TRBV9 and TRBJ1-1): DSGVTQTPKHLITATGQRVTLRCSPRSGDLSVYWYQQSLDQGLQFLIQYYNGEERAKGNILERFSAQQFPDLHSELNLSSLELGDSALYFCASSVTGQNTEAFFGQGTRLTVV.

The genes are TRBV12-5 and TRBJ2-3, with 8 nucleotides matching TRBD2. J was trimmed by 6 bases and V by 7 bases; bases with no gene match: 3. CDR1 is LGHNT, CDR2 FRNRAP, per germline. This CDR3 comprises 12 residues. The CDR3 DNA reads TGTGCTAGTGCCATAGCGGGGGATACGCAGTATTTT. This codes for CASAIAGDTQYF.

This sequence joins TRBV18 and TRBJ2-4; the D gene could be TRBD1 or TRBD2 (6 bases each). V lost 6 bases and J 5 bases, leaving 14 bases between the germline ends. Germline-derived CDR1 and CDR2 are KGHSH and LQKENI. This CDR3 has 14 residues. CDR3 in amino acids: CASSQGGRQNIQYF. In DNA, the CDR3 is TGTGCCAGCTCCCAAGGGGGGCGTCAAAACATTCAGTACTTC. Full variable domain (outside the CDR3, taken from reference TRBV18 and TRBJ2-4): NAGVMQNPRHLVRRRGQEARLRCSPMKGHSHVYWYRQLPEEGLKFMVYLQKENIIDESGMPKERFSAEFPKEGPSILRIQQVVRGDSAAYFCASSQGGRQNIQYFGAGTRLSVL.

This clone was seen a single time. This chain connects TRBV9 to TRBJ2-2, with 14 bases aligning to TRBD2. V shed 0 bases, J shed 6 bases, and the junction held 1 base outside the gene matches. There are 16 residues in the CDR3. Germline CDR1 and CDR2: SGDLS and YYNGEE. The chain's CDR3 is CASSVGLAGGPGELFF. The CDR3 nucleotides read TGTGCCAGCAGCGTAGGACTAGCGGGAGGGCCCGGGGAGCTGTTTTTT.